This T cell receptor (beta chain) came from a study of blood T cell repertoires in COVID-19 (TCRdb year 2020). Notes on the research overall: Samples covering the acute and convalescent phases of COVID-19 were provided by collaborators in the United States, Italy and Spain. The material from the prospective study consisted of cDNA or gDNA derived from T cells, B-cell-depleted T cells, or PBMCs. The dataset comprised deeply sampled blood TCRbeta repertoires from subjects exposed to, actively infected with, or recovered from COVID-19. The repertoires were made available in a free public database intended to serve as a resource for research on the immune response to SARS-CoV-2. Samples were obtained from the ongoing ImmuneRACE study (first 160 participants) and from approximately 1,200 subjects provided by 6 global collaborators. A de-identified subject ID, COVID-19 status, age in years and sex were almost always included in the sample metadata. Where available, HLA class I and class II types were obtained from metadata supplied by the sample provider rather than from assay-based typing.

Each collaborating institution followed its own protocols to collect whole blood in K2EDTA tubes. For TCRbeta analysis, collaborator samples were shipped as frozen whole blood, as isolated PBMCs, or as DNA extracted from either sample type. This clone was seen a handful of times. The clone's antigen remains unknown. One base away there is no much larger clone; base qualities are not given. The immunoSEQ Assay, a bias-controlled multiplex PCR, was used to amplify TCRbeta CDR3 regions from genomic DNA. The paper's processing steps were these. Nucleated cell counts per sample were estimated from amplification of reference gene primers within the assay. Sequence reads were collapsed and filtered to measure the absolute abundance of every unique TCRbeta CDR3 rearrangement. Productive Simpson clonality was computed per sample as the square root of Simpson's diversity index over productive rearrangements. The table was pulled from immuneACCESS by TCRdb, which kept in-frame rearrangements only. Such tables lose some clones; where checked, under half of the loss comes from unresolved V genes, and the rest has no known cause. V and J calls and clone size are as listed in that table; D and trimming were resolved from the DNA. The sample records 70,000 or so clones, over 85% of which are singletons. The ten largest clones take up 1.3% to 1.5% of the sample.

Broader findings and caveats from the paper: The quantity of clinical and demographic metadata differed by source and by participant and was supplied without curation.

This TCR was sampled from a man aged 45-60 years with acute or convalescent COVID-19. Sequencing was performed on peripheral blood.

This receptor has the CDR3 CASSLFGRQSEAFF. The DNA sequence is TGCGCCAGCAGCTTGTTTGGAAGACAGTCTGAAGCTTTCTTT. The rearranged segments are TRBV5-1 and TRBJ1-1; the D gene is perhaps TRBD1, from 5 matching bases. The CDR3, cysteine through phenylalanine, is 14 amino acids long. The entry retains the CDR3 DNA only, 42 bases that are in frame from base 1. Sequences SGHRS (CDR1) and YFSETQ (CDR2) are obtained from the germline V gene. A distance of 13 bases separates the germline ends of V and J, which lose 1 base and 6 bases respectively.